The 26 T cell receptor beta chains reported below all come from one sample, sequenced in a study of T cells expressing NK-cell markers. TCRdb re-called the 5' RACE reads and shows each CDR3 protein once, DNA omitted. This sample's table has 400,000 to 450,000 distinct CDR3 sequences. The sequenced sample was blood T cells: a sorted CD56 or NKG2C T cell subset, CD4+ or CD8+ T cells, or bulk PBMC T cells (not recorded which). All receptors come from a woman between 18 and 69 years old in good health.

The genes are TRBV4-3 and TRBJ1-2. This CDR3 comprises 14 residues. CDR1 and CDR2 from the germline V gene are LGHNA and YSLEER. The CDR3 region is CASSQDGAYYGYTF.

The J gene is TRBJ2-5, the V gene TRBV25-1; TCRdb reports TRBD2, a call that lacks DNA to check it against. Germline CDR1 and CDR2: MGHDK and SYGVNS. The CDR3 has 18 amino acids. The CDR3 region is CASSGNKPGTSGIWAQYF.

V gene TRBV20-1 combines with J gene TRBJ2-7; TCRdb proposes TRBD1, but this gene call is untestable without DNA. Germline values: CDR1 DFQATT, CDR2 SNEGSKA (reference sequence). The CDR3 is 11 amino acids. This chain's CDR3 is CSPRAAYEQYF.

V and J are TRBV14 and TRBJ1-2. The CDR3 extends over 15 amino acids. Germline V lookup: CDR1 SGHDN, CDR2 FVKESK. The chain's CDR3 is CASSQDRRYSYGYTF.

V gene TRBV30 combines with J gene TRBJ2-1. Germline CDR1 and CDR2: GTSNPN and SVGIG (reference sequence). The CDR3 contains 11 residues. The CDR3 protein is CAWSGNNEQFF.

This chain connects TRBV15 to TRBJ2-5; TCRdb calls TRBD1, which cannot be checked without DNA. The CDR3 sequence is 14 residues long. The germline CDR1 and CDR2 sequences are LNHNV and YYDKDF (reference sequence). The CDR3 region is CATSRRDKQETQYF.

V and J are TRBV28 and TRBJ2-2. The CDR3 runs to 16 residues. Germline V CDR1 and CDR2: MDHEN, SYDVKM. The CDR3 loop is CASSFLGSLGTGELFF.

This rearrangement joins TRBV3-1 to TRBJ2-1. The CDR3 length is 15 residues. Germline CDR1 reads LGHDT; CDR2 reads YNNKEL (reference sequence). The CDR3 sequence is CASSPPRGPYNEQFF.

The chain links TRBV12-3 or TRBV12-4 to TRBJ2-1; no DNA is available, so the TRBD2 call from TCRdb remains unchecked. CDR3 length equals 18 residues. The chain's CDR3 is CASSQSRLAGEGGGEQFF.

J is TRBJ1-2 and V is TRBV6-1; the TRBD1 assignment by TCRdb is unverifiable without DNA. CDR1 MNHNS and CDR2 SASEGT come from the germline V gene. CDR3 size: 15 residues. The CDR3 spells CASRGRFYQGYGYTF.

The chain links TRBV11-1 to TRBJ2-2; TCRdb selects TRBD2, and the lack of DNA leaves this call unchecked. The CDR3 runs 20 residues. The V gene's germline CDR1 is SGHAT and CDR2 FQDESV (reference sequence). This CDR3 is CASSFGSTSGTSANTGELFF.

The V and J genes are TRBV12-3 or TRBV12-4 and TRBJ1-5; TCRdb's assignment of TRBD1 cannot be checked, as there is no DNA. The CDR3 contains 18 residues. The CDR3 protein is CASSPGTGVSSGNQPQHF.

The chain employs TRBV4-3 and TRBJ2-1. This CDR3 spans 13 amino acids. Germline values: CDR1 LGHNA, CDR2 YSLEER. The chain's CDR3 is CASSLTFVDEQFF.

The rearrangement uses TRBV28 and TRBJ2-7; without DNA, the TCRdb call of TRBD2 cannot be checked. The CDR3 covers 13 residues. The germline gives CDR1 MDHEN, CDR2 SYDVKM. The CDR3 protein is CASIIGLAGEQYF.

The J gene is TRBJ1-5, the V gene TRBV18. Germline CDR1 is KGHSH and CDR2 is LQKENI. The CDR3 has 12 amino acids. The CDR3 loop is CASSPGNQPQHF.

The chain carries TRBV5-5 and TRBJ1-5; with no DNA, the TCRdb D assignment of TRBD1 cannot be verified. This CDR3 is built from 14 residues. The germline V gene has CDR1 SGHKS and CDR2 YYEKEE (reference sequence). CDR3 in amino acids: CASSAGQGSQPQHF.

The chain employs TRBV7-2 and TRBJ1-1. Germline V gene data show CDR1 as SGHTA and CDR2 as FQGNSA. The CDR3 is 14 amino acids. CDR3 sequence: CASSLKRLNTEAFF.

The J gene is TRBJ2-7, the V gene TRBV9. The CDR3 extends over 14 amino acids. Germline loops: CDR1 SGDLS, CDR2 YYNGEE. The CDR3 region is CASSSGGASYEQYF.

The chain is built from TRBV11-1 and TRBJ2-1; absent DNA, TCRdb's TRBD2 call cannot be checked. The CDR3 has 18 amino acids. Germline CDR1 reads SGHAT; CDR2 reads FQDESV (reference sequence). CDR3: CASSPGTDIPFNIVEQFF.

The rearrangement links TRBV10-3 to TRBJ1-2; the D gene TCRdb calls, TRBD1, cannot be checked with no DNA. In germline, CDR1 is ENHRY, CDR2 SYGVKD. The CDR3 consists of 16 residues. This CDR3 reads CAISESGQGEGYGYTF.

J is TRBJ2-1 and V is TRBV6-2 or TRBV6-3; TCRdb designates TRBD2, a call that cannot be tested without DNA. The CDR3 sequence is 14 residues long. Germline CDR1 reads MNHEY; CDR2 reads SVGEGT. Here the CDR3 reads CASSYAGGPYEQFF.

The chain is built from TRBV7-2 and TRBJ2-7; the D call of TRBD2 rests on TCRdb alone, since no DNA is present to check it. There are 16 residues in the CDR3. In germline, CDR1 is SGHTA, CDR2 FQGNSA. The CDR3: CASSTRLAGRNSEQYF.

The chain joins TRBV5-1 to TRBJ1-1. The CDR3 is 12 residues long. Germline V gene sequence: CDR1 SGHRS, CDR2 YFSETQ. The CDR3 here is CASRFLNTEAFF.

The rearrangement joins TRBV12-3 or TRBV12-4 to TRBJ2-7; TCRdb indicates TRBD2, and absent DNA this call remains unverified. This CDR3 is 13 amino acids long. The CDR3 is CASRPGLENEQYF.

The CDR3 spells CASSFSGAEAFF. The V gene is TRBV7-2, the J gene TRBJ1-1; absent DNA, TCRdb's TRBD1 call cannot be checked. The CDR3 loop spans 12 amino acids. Per germline, CDR1 SGHTA and CDR2 FQGNSA. Together with reference TRBV7-2 and TRBJ1-1, the CDR3 gives the full variable domain: GAGVSQSPSNKVTEKGKDVELRCDPISGHTALYWYRQSLGQGLEFLIYFQGNSAPDKSGLPSDRFSAERTGGSVSTLTIQRTQQEDSAVYLCASSFSGAEAFFGQGTRLTVV.

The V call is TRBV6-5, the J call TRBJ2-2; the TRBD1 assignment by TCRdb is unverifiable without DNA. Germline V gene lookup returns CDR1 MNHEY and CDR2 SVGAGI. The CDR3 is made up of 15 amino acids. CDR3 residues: CASSSGQAGTGELFF.